The 3 T cell receptor beta chains below come from one sample, sequenced in a study of shared clonotypes between healthy human individuals. TCRdb's copy holds only in-frame clones and misses some; the assay was immunoSEQ multiplex PCR. The data show around 2,000,000 clones, around 96% seen once. CD45RO negativity and positive selection for CCR7 defined naive CD8 cells, a population that excluded terminally differentiated effector memory CD45RA+ cells. The specimen sequenced was naive CD8+ T cells sorted from blood. The origin of the receptors is a young man in good health.

V usage is TRBV27 and J usage is TRBJ1-6, with 10 nucleotides matching TRBD1. CDR1 is MNHEY and CDR2 is SMNVEV in the germline V gene (reference sequence). This CDR3 contains 17 residues. V shed 0 bases and J 10 bases; nucleotides not matched to a gene: 9. This CDR3 is CASSLSGPGQGLSPLHF. The DNA for the CDR3 is TGTGCCAGCAGTTTATCGGGGCCGGGACAGGGGTTATCACCCCTCCACTTT.

The CDR3 nucleotides read TGTGCCAGCAGCTTAGCGCTTGGATACACGGTGAACTATGGCTACACCTTC. Translation gives CASSLALGYTVNYGYTF. The rearrangement joins TRBV7-9 to TRBJ1-2; no clear D gene. V lost 0 bases to trimming and J lost 2 bases, with 16 bases between them. The CDR3 covers 17 residues. The germline gives CDR1 SEHNR, CDR2 FQNEAQ (reference sequence). The entire variable domain, with the rest obtained from reference TRBV7-9 and TRBJ1-2, is as follows: DTGVSQNPRHKITKRGQNVTFRCDPISEHNRLYWYRQTLGQGPEFLTYFQNEAQLEKSRLLSDRFSAERPKGSFSTLEIQRTEQGDSAMYLCASSLALGYTVNYGYTFGSGTRLTVV.

This chain links TRBV27 with TRBJ2-2; no definite D call. The CDR3 spans 14 residues. Trimming took off 5 bases at V and 6 bases at J, with 13 bases between the two ends. The germline gives CDR1 MNHEY, CDR2 SMNVEV (reference sequence). The CDR3 loop reads CASSISSLAGELFF. The CDR3 DNA is TGTGCCAGCAGTATTAGTAGTTTAGCCGGGGAGCTGTTTTTT.